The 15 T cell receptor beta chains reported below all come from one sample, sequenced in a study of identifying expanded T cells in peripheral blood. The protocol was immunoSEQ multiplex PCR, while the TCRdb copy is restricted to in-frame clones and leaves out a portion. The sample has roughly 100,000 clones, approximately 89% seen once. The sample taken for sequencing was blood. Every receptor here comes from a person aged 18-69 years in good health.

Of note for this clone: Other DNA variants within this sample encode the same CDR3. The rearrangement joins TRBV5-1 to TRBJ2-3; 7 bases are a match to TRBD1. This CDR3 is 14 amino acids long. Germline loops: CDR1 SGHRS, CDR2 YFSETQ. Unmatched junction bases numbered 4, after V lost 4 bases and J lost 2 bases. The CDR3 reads CASSPGTATDTQYF. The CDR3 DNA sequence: TGCGCCAGCAGCCCAGGGACAGCCACAGATACGCAGTATTTT.

The CDR3 is CASSLRTSPHEQYF. CDR3 coding DNA: TGTGCCAGCAGTCTCAGGACTAGTCCGCACGAGCAGTACTTC. The chain links TRBV2 to TRBJ2-7, with 7 nucleotides matching TRBD2. This CDR3 is built from 14 residues. V gave up 5 bases and J gave up 5 bases; unmatched junction bases: 9. Germline lookup yields CDR1 SNHLY and CDR2 FYNNEI.

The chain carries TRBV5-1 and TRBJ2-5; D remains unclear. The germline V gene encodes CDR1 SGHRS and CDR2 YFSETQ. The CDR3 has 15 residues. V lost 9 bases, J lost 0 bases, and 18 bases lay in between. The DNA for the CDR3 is TGCGCCACTACACTAAACCCGGCGTACCAAGAGACCCAGTACTTC. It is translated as CATTLNPAYQETQYF.

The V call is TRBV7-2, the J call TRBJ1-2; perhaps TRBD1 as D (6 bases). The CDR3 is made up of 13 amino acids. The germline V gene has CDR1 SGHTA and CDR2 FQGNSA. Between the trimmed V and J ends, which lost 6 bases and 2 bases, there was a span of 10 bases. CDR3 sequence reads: CASRSGANYGYTF. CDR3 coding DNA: TGTGCCAGCAGGTCAGGGGCCAACTATGGCTACACCTTC. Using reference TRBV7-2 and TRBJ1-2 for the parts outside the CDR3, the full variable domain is GAGVSQSPSNKVTEKGKDVELRCDPISGHTALYWYRQSLGQGLEFLIYFQGNSAPDKSGLPSDRFSAERTGGSVSTLTIQRTQQEDSAVYLCASRSGANYGYTFGSGTRLTVV.

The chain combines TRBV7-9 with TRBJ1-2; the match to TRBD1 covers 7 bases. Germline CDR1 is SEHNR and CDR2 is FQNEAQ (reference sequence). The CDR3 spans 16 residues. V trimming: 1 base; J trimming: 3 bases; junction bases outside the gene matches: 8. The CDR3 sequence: CASSLEIGGIYYGYTF. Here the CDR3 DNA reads TGTGCCAGCAGCTTAGAAATAGGGGGCATCTACTATGGCTACACCTTC.

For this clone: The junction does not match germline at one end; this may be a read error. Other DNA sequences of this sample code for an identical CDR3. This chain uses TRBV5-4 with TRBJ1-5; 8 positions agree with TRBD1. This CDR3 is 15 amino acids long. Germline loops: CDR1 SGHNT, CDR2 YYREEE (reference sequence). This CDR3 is CASSPRTGSVQSQHF. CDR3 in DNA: TGCGCCAGCAGCCCCAGGACAGGGAGCGTTCAGTCCCAGCATTTT.

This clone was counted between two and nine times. The CDR3 sequence: CASSLGQGVMYTGELFF. The CDR3 nucleotides read TGCGCCAGCAGCCTAGGACAGGGGGTTATGTACACCGGGGAGCTGTTTTTT. The V gene is TRBV5-1, the J gene TRBJ2-2, with 10 bases lining up with TRBD1. The germline V gene encodes CDR1 SGHRS and CDR2 YFSETQ. Trimming took 4 bases from V and 3 from J; bases not matched to a gene: 9. The CDR3 spans 17 residues.

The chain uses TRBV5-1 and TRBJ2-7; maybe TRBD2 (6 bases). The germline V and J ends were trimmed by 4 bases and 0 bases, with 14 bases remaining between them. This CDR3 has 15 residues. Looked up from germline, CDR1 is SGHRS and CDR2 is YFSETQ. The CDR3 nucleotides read TGCGCCAGCAGCCGTGCCGGGACTTACTCCTACGAGCAGTACTTC. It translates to CASSRAGTYSYEQYF.

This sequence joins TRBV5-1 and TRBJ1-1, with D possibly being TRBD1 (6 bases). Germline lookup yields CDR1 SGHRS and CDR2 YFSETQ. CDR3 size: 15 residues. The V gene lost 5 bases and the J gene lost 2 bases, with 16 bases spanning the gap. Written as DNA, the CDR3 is TGCGCCAGCAGTCCGCTCCAGGGGCGCAACACTGAAGCTTTCTTT. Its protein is CASSPLQGRNTEAFF.

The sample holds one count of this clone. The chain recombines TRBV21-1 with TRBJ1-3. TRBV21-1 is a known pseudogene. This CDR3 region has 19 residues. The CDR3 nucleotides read TGTGCCAGCAGCAAAGGAGGCGGACGCCTGTATAGCTCTGGAAACACCATATATTTT. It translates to CASSKGGGRLYSSGNTIYF.

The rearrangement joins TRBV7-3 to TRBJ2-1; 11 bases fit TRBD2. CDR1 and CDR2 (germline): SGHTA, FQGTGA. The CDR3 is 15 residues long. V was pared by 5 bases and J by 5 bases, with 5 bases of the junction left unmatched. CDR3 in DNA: TGTGCCAGCAGCCAGGGACTAGCGGATAACAATGAGCAGTTCTTC. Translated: CASSQGLADNNEQFF.

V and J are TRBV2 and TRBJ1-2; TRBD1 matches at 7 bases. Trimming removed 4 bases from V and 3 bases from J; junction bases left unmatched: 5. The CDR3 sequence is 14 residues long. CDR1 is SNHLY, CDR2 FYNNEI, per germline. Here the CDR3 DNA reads TGTGCCAGCAGTGGAGAGACAGGGTACTATGGCTACACCTTC. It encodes CASSGETGYYGYTF.

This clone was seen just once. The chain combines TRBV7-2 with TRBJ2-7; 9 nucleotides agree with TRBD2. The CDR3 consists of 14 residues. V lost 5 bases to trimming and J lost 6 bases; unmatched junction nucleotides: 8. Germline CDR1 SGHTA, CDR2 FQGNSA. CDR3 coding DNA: TGTGCCAGCAGCATAGGGCGGGGGGGCTTCGAGCAGTACTTC. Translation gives CASSIGRGGFEQYF.

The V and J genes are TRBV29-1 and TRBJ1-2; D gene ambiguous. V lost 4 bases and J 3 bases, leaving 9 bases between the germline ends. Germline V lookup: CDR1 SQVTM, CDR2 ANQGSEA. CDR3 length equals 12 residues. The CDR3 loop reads CSVVLGDYGYTF. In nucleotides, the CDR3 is TGCAGCGTTGTCCTCGGGGACTATGGCTACACCTTC.

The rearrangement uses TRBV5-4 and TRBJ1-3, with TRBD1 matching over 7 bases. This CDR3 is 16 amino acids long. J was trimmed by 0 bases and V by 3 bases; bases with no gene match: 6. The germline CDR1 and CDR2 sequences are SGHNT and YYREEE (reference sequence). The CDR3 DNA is TGTGCCAGCAGCTGGTCGACAGGGCTCTCTGGAAACACCATATATTTT. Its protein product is CASSWSTGLSGNTIYF.